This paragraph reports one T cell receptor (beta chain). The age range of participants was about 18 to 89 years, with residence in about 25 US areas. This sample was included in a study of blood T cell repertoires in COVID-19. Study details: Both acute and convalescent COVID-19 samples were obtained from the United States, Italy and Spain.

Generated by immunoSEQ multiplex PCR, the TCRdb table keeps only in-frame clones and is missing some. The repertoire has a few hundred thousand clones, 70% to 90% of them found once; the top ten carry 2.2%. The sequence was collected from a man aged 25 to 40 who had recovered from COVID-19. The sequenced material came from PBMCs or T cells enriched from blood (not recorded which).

The CDR3 loop is CASSIGGAESPLHF. CDR3 nucleotide sequence: TGTGCCAGTAGTATAGGGGGCGCGGAGTCACCCCTCCACTTT. This chain joins TRBV19 and TRBJ1-6, with TRBD1 as a possible D gene (5 bases). Per the germline V gene, CDR1 is LNHDA and CDR2 is SQIVND (reference sequence). The length of the CDR3 is 14 residues. Between the trimmed V and J ends, which lost 1 base and 10 bases, there was a span of 11 bases.